A single sample is the source of the 15 T cell receptor beta chains below, sequenced in a study of post-analysis software for immune sequencing data (dated by TCRdb to 2014 to 2015). What the work shows at the level of the full study, not this receptor alone: Patients showed significantly higher frequencies than controls for a few TRBV segments, among them TRBV5-6, TRBV5-1 and TRBV20-1.

The receptor library was made with PCR. TCRdb records Illumina HiSeq 2500 as the sequencer. To reduce PCR and sequencing biases, unique molecular identifiers were built into the TCR beta cDNA libraries. TCRdb handled the public reads itself, with Q25 trimming in fastp and clone calling in MiXCR, and kept productive beta chains. Under each unique CDR3 protein, matching rows form one entry showing the most common genes and DNA. The sample table lists about 770,000 distinct CDR3 sequences, 46% of them with a count of one. The ten largest clones capture approximately 4.4% of the sample. Their target antigens are unknown. The sample taken for sequencing was blood. These receptor sequences come from a girl between 5 and 17 years old with multiple sclerosis.

The V gene is TRBV20-1, the J gene TRBJ2-5; the D gene is possibly TRBD1 (8 bases). Trimming removed 7 bases at V and 5 bases at J, with 14 bases between. The germline V gene encodes CDR1 DFQATT and CDR2 SNEGSKA (reference sequence). The CDR3 sequence is 12 residues long. CDR3 sequence (DNA): TGCAGTGTGGACAGGGAGGGGGAGACCCAGTACTTC. It is translated as CSVDREGETQYF.

The gene calls are TRBV6-2 or TRBV6-3 and TRBJ2-1, with 7 bases matching TRBD2. J was trimmed by 6 bases and V by 0 bases; bases with no gene match: 8. CDR3 length: 16 amino acids. Germline V gene data show CDR1 as MNHEY and CDR2 as SVGEGT. The CDR3 DNA is TGTGCCAGCAGTTACTCGAAGGGACTACGGGCCAATGAGCAGTTCTTC. Translation: CASSYSKGLRANEQFF.

This clonotype was counted between two and nine times. The CDR3 loop is CATSSYADSPDTQYF. For the CDR3, the DNA is TGTGCCACCAGCAGTTACGCGGACAGCCCAGATACGCAGTATTTT. This chain joins TRBV15 and TRBJ2-3; D is possibly TRBD1 (6 bases). Trimming cost V 3 bases and J 4 bases, with 14 bases left between them. The germline V gene encodes CDR1 LNHNV and CDR2 YYDKDF (reference sequence). This CDR3 is 15 amino acids long. The full variable domain, in which reference TRBV15 and TRBJ2-3 provide the parts outside the CDR3, is DAMVIQNPRYQVTQFGKPVTLSCSQTLNHNVMYWYQQKSSQAPKLLFHYYDKDFNNEADTPDNFQSRRPNTSFCFLDIRSPGLGDTAMYLCATSSYADSPDTQYFGPGTRLTVL.

The chain combines TRBV6-5 with TRBJ2-1; no clear D gene. Germline V lookup: CDR1 MNHEY, CDR2 SVGAGI. The CDR3 has 16 amino acids. V lost 5 bases and J lost 1, with 15 bases in between. In nucleotides, the CDR3 is TGTGCCAGCAGTCGACCTTTTGGGCCGTCCTACAATGAGCAGTTCTTC. This gives the protein CASSRPFGPSYNEQFF.

The rearrangement uses TRBV27 and TRBJ2-4; no reliable D call. The closer fit of TRBJ2-7 to the DNA end suggests the J call may be wrong. The CDR3 runs 14 residues. Per germline, CDR1 MNHEY and CDR2 SMNVEV (reference sequence). CDR3 DNA sequence: TGTGCCAGCAGTTTAAATCCGGGTTCCCACGAGCAGTACTTC. This sequence encodes CASSLNPGSHEQYF.

This clonotype was counted only a few times. This chain joins TRBV15 and TRBJ2-6, with 7 bases lining up with TRBD2. This CDR3 is 15 amino acids long. Unmatched junction bases numbered 4, after V lost 8 bases and J lost 0 bases. Germline loops: CDR1 LNHNV, CDR2 YYDKDF (reference sequence). The CDR3 DNA follows: TGTGCCACCGGGAGGGTTCACTCTGGGGCCAACGTCCTGACTTTC. This translates into CATGRVHSGANVLTF.

The chain couples TRBV7-3 to TRBJ2-2; no reliable D call. CDR1 is SGHTA and CDR2 is FQGTGA in the germline V gene. V gave up 5 bases and J gave up 6 bases, with 19 bases separating them. The CDR3 loop spans 16 amino acids. The DNA for the CDR3 is TGTGCCAGCAGCAAATTTCCGGCTATTCGGGCCGGGGAGCTGTTTTTT. Translated: CASSKFPAIRAGELFF.

There are a few counts of this clonotype. J is TRBJ1-2 and V is TRBV5-5; the match to TRBD1 covers 7 bases. J gave up 0 bases and V 2 bases, and 4 bases lay outside the gene matches. In germline, CDR1 is SGHKS, CDR2 YYEKEE (reference sequence). This CDR3 spans 15 amino acids. The DNA of the CDR3 is TGTGCCAGCAGCTTCTCAGGGGGAGCTAACTATGGCTACACCTTC. Its translation: CASSFSGGANYGYTF.

In DNA, the CDR3 is TGTGCCAGCAGCCTCGGACTAGCGGGAACCACCGGGGATACGCAGTATTTT. Translation gives CASSLGLAGTTGDTQYF. The genes are TRBV3-1 and TRBJ2-3; TRBD2 agrees at 12 bases. Unmatched junction bases numbered 11, after V lost 4 bases and J lost 6 bases. The CDR3 is 17 residues long. Germline loops: CDR1 LGHDT, CDR2 YNNKEL (reference sequence).

In DNA, the CDR3 is TGTGCCAGCAGTTTAATTGGGAAAATAGCTGAAGCTTTCTTT. It yields the protein CASSLIGKIAEAFF. V gene TRBV27 combines with J gene TRBJ1-1; D is uncertain. The CDR3 is 14 residues long. Germline V gene sequence: CDR1 MNHEY, CDR2 SMNVEV (reference sequence). Deletions cut 2 bases from V and 6 bases from J, with 13 bases between.

The chain couples TRBV12-3 or TRBV12-4 to TRBJ2-1; D is ambiguous. This CDR3 spans 12 amino acids. The V and J ends lost 6 bases and 9 bases respectively, with 12 bases between them. The CDR3 reads CASSFDLGEQFF. CDR3 nucleotide sequence: TGTGCCAGCAGCTTCGACCTTGGTGAGCAGTTCTTC.

The gene calls are TRBV27 and TRBJ2-5, with TRBD2 matching 8 bases. Germline assignment: CDR1 MNHEY and CDR2 SMNVEV (reference sequence). The CDR3 has 15 residues. V lost 5 bases, J lost 11 bases, and 16 bases stayed unmatched. CDR3 DNA: TGTGCCAGCAGTCCTTTTTCGGGAGGGCCTTTTGAGCAGTACTTC. Translation gives CASSPFSGGPFEQYF.

The chain has TRBV2 and TRBJ2-1; TRBD2 agrees at 10 bases. CDR3 length equals 14 residues. CDR1 SNHLY and CDR2 FYNNEI come from the germline V gene. V trimming: 7 bases; J trimming: 7 bases; junction bases outside the gene matches: 7. The chain's CDR3 is CASIPGLAQNEQFF. CDR3 nucleotide sequence: TGTGCCAGCATACCGGGACTAGCGCAAAATGAGCAGTTCTTC.

The chain uses TRBV3-1 and TRBJ1-1, with D hard to call. Germline values: CDR1 LGHDT, CDR2 YNNKEL (reference sequence). The CDR3 extends over 13 amino acids. V was cut by 4 bases and J by 3 bases, with 9 bases left in between. CDR3 sequence (DNA): TGTGCCAGCAGCCTAACAGAGGACACTGAAGCTTTCTTT. Protein sequence: CASSLTEDTEAFF.

The sample holds a few counts of this clonotype. The chain carries TRBV6-4 and TRBJ2-1; D possibly corresponds to TRBD2 (5 bases). Trimming left V 8 bases short and J 8 bases short, with 22 bases between. The CDR3 runs 15 residues. The germline CDR1 and CDR2 sequences are MRHNA and SNTAGT. CDR3 sequence: CASSARASSADEQFF. As DNA, the CDR3 is TGTGCCAGCTCGGCGCGGGCCAGTTCCGCTGATGAGCAGTTCTTC.